These 28 T cell receptor beta chains share one sample of origin, sequenced in a study of T cells in Graves' hyperthyroidism and ophthalmopathy. TCR beta CDR3 sequences were amplified from RNA transcripts. The HTBI set primed first-round TCR CDR3 RT-PCR. TCRdb independently ran MiXCR on the multiplex PCR reads; one entry per CDR3 protein. The table includes roughly 700,000 distinct CDR3 sequences, around 13% detected once. Source material: blood. These receptors were taken from a woman under 30 with Graves' hyperthyroidism.

In this sample, this clonotype turned up many times. The V and J genes are TRBV3-1 and TRBJ1-1; tentatively, D is TRBD1 (6 bases). The V and J ends lost 4 bases and 1 base respectively, with 10 bases between them. This CDR3 contains 14 residues. Germline V CDR1 and CDR2: LGHDT, YNNKEL (reference sequence). CDR3 DNA sequence: TGTGCCAGCAGCCTCGGGACAAAGAACACTGAAGCTTTCTTT. This codes for CASSLGTKNTEAFF.

The table lists this clonotype with many counts. The rearrangement joins TRBV18 to TRBJ2-7; D might be TRBD1 or TRBD2, each matching 5 bases. Germline assignment: CDR1 KGHSH and CDR2 LQKENI. The V gene lost 6 bases and the J gene lost 2 bases, with 14 bases spanning the gap. The CDR3 is made up of 14 amino acids. In DNA form, the CDR3 reads TGTGCCAGCTCGGTAGGGACGGCAACCTACGAGCAGTACTTC. It yields the protein CASSVGTATYEQYF.

This clonotype was counted between two and nine times. The chain combines TRBV28 with TRBJ2-7, with a possible D match to TRBD2 (6 bases). CDR1 and CDR2 (germline): MDHEN, SYDVKM. V lost 8 bases and J 4 bases, leaving 12 bases between the germline ends. This CDR3 region has 12 residues. CDR3 residues: CASPMGRYEQYF. The CDR3 coding sequence is TGTGCCAGCCCAATGGGGAGGTACGAGCAGTACTTC.

This clonotype was detected ten times or more. V is TRBV30 and J is TRBJ2-2, with D perhaps TRBD2 (7 bases). CDR3 length: 15 residues. CDR1 is GTSNPN and CDR2 is SVGIG in the germline V gene (reference sequence). Trimming cost V 0 bases and J 8 bases, with 16 bases left between them. As DNA, the CDR3 is TGTGCCTGGAGTGTAGGGGGAGGGCCAGAGGGGGAGCTGTTTTTT. Its translation is CAWSVGGGPEGELFF.

V usage is TRBV5-6 and J usage is TRBJ2-5; D is perhaps TRBD2 (5 bases). There are 14 residues in the CDR3. Deletions cut 0 bases from V and 4 bases from J, with 10 bases between. Per the germline V gene, CDR1 is SGHDT and CDR2 is YYEEEE. CDR3 sequence (DNA): TGTGCCAGCAGCTTGGACGCGGGCCGAGAGACCCAGTACTTC. It translates to CASSLDAGRETQYF. The variable domain in full, completed from reference TRBV5-6 and TRBJ2-5, reads DAGVTQSPTHLIKTRGQQVTLRCSPKSGHDTVSWYQQALGQGPQFIFQYYEEEERQRGNFPDRFSGHQFPNYSSELNVNALLLGDSALYLCASSLDAGRETQYFGPGTRLLVL.

The chain combines TRBV10-3 with TRBJ2-1; 10 bases line up with TRBD2. The CDR3 covers 16 residues. Germline V gene lookup returns CDR1 ENHRY and CDR2 SYGVKD. Trimming took 10 bases from V and 5 from J; bases not matched to a gene: 14. The CDR3 loop reads CATRPTPGLANNEQFF. CDR3 sequence (DNA): TGTGCCACACGCCCAACCCCGGGACTAGCGAACAATGAGCAGTTCTTC.

In its sample, this clonotype was seen many times. V usage is TRBV29-1 and J usage is TRBJ2-5; the match to TRBD2 covers 10 bases. Germline V gene sequence: CDR1 SQVTM, CDR2 ANQGSEA. CDR3 length: 14 amino acids. The V segment lost 4 bases and the J segment 2 bases; nucleotides outside the gene matches: 4. CDR3: CSVATSGQQETQYF. The CDR3 nucleotides read TGCAGCGTTGCGACTAGCGGGCAGCAAGAGACCCAGTACTTC.

This chain connects TRBV30 to TRBJ1-4; the D is unclear. Trimming removed 1 base at V and 6 bases at J, with 9 bases between. Germline CDR1 GTSNPN, CDR2 SVGIG (reference sequence). This CDR3 has 13 residues. Here the CDR3 DNA reads TGTGCCTGGAGTGAACTTTTATATGAAAAACTGTTTTTT. This translates into CAWSELLYEKLFF.

This clonotype has ten or more counts. The CDR3 loop is CASSRGPLSYEQYF. The CDR3 DNA is TGTGCCAGCTCTCGAGGACCGCTATCCTACGAGCAGTACTTC. The V gene is TRBV18, the J gene TRBJ2-7; D gene ambiguous. The CDR3 runs 14 residues. The germline V and J ends were trimmed by 6 bases and 1 base, with 13 bases remaining between them. Germline V gene data show CDR1 as KGHSH and CDR2 as LQKENI.

This clonotype showed up many times. The chain joins TRBV28 to TRBJ2-1; 8 bases are a match to TRBD1. Germline V CDR1 and CDR2: MDHEN, SYDVKM. V was pared by 10 bases and J by 7 bases, with 12 bases of the junction left unmatched. The CDR3 is 14 amino acids. CDR3 region: CATESGGGRNEQFF. The DNA of the CDR3 is TGTGCCACCGAATCAGGGGGCGGACGGAATGAGCAGTTCTTC. Together with reference TRBV28 and TRBJ2-1, the CDR3 gives the full variable domain: DVKVTQSSRYLVKRTGEKVFLECVQDMDHENMFWYRQDPGLGLRLIYFSYDVKMKEKGDIPEGYSVSREKKERFSLILESASTNQTSMYLCATESGGGRNEQFFGPGTRLTVL.

The sample holds many counts of this clonotype. This chain links TRBV27 with TRBJ1-2; the D gene is possibly TRBD1 (5 bases). From germline, CDR1 is MNHEY and CDR2 SMNVEV (reference sequence). The germline V and J ends were trimmed by 7 bases and 7 bases, with 19 bases remaining between them. The length of the CDR3 is 14 residues. DNA of the CDR3: TGTGCCAGCAACCTCCGCGGGGGAAATGGTGGCTACACCTTC. Amino acids: CASNLRGGNGGYTF.

This clonotype appeared many times. The CDR3 region has the DNA TGTGCCAGCAGCGTAGCACGAGTTAGCAATCAGCCCCAGCATTTT. Translation gives CASSVARVSNQPQHF. The chain carries TRBV9 and TRBJ1-5, with D uncertain. This CDR3 has 15 residues. Germline loops: CDR1 SGDLS, CDR2 YYNGEE. The ends were cut back, 0 bases at V and 0 bases at J, with 7 bases in the middle.

This clonotype was counted at least ten times. J is TRBJ2-5 and V is TRBV12-3 or TRBV12-4, with 10 bases matching TRBD1. This CDR3 has 15 amino acids. After removal of 6 bases from V and 4 bases from J, the junction contained 8 bases not matched to a gene. CDR3 bases: TGTGCCAGCAGCCCTCCGACAGGGGGCGGAGAGACCCAGTACTTC. Translated, it gives CASSPPTGGGETQYF.

There are many counts of this clonotype. This chain joins TRBV3-1 and TRBJ2-1; D uncertain. This CDR3 spans 14 amino acids. Germline values: CDR1 LGHDT, CDR2 YNNKEL (reference sequence). Trimming pared 2 bases from V and 0 bases from J, leaving 5 bases between. The CDR3 DNA reads TGTGCCAGCAGCCAATATAGCTCCTACAATGAGCAGTTCTTC. Its translation: CASSQYSSYNEQFF.

This clonotype occurred a few times. This chain connects TRBV15 to TRBJ2-5; tentatively, D is TRBD1 (5 bases). Germline CDR1 and CDR2: LNHNV and YYDKDF (reference sequence). Trimming took 2 bases from V and 1 from J, leaving 11 bases between them. The length of the CDR3 is 15 residues. CDR3 amino acids: CATSRQQEIQETQYF. The CDR3 coding sequence is TGTGCCACCAGCAGACAACAGGAGATCCAAGAGACCCAGTACTTC.

The V and J genes are TRBV7-2 and TRBJ2-3, with 11 bases lining up with TRBD2. V lost 5 bases and J lost 1; bases outside the gene matches: 5. This CDR3 comprises 16 residues. Germline V gene lookup returns CDR1 SGHTA and CDR2 FQGNSA. The CDR3 loop is CASSILAGVGTDTQYF. The CDR3 DNA sequence: TGTGCCAGCAGCATACTAGCGGGAGTCGGCACAGATACGCAGTATTTT. Variable domain in full (rest from reference TRBV7-2 and TRBJ2-3): GAGVSQSPSNKVTEKGKDVELRCDPISGHTALYWYRQSLGQGLEFLIYFQGNSAPDKSGLPSDRFSAERTGGSVSTLTIQRTQQEDSAVYLCASSILAGVGTDTQYFGPGTRLTVL.

J is TRBJ2-1 and V is TRBV6-1, with 12 bases fitting TRBD2. The CDR3 loop spans 17 amino acids. Germline V gene sequence: CDR1 MNHNS, CDR2 SASEGT. J gave up 6 bases and V 5 bases, and 11 bases lay outside the gene matches. The CDR3 DNA reads TGTGCCAGCAGTTTCAGGACTAGCGGGAAATTCGTCAATGAGCAGTTCTTC. It translates to CASSFRTSGKFVNEQFF.

The table lists this clonotype with many counts. The chain is built from TRBV5-4 and TRBJ2-3, with D tentatively TRBD2 (6 bases). Germline V gene data show CDR1 as SGHNT and CDR2 as YYREEE (reference sequence). This CDR3 contains 16 residues. Trimming took 3 bases from V and 1 from J, leaving 15 bases between them. For the CDR3, the DNA is TGTGCCAGCAGCTGGAACGATTGGAGGGGCACAGATACGCAGTATTTT. Encoded protein: CASSWNDWRGTDTQYF.

J is TRBJ2-1 and V is TRBV7-3; 11 nucleotides line up with TRBD2. This CDR3 contains 15 residues. CDR1 is SGHTA, CDR2 FQGTGA, per germline. Trimming at V came to 3 bases and at J to 6 bases, leaving 4 bases not matched to a gene. The CDR3 coding sequence is TGTGCCAGCAGCTTTGCTAGCGGGAGGAGCAATGAGCAGTTCTTC. Amino acids: CASSFASGRSNEQFF.

At least ten counts were recorded for this clonotype. DNA of the CDR3: TGTGCCAGCAGCTCCCGGGTGAAACGGGGGGCCGCGGGGACAGATACGCAGTATTTT. Residues: CASSSRVKRGAAGTDTQYF. This sequence joins TRBV28 and TRBJ2-3, with a tentative D call TRBD2 (7 bases). The germline V gene encodes CDR1 MDHEN and CDR2 SYDVKM. Trimming cost V 6 bases and J 3 bases, with 28 bases left between them. This CDR3 spans 19 amino acids.

The chain carries TRBV6-5 and TRBJ1-2; tentatively, D is TRBD1 (6 bases). CDR1 is MNHEY, CDR2 SVGAGI, per germline. The germline V and J ends were trimmed by 0 bases and 4 bases, with 12 bases remaining between them. The CDR3 has 15 residues. The CDR3 sequence is CASSYSRQAFYGYTF. The CDR3 coding sequence is TGTGCCAGCAGTTACTCGAGACAGGCGTTCTATGGCTACACCTTC.

This clonotype was picked up many times. This CDR3 reads CASIKQGAWETQYF. In DNA form, the CDR3 reads TGTGCCAGCATTAAACAGGGGGCGTGGGAGACCCAGTACTTC. The V and J genes are TRBV12-3 or TRBV12-4 and TRBJ2-5, with TRBD1 matching 9 bases. V dropped 7 bases and J dropped 5; count of bases not matched to a gene: 8. CDR3 length: 14 amino acids.

The genes are TRBV28 and TRBJ2-7; 9 bases map to TRBD1. The CDR3 contains 15 residues. The trim removed 7 bases at V and 6 bases at J, leaving 13 bases unmatched. The V gene's germline CDR1 is MDHEN and CDR2 SYDVKM. The CDR3 region has the DNA TGTGCCAGCATTCCGACCGGGACAGGGAACGGCGAGCAGTACTTC. This gives the protein CASIPTGTGNGEQYF.

This clonotype has a handful of counts. A much larger clone lies one base from this, so it may be a read error. Here the CDR3 DNA reads TGTGCCAGCGAGAGATGGGACAAACAAGATACGCAGTATTTT. This translates into CASERWDKQDTQYF. This sequence joins TRBV2 and TRBJ2-3; a weak D match, TRBD1 (6 bases). CDR1 is SNHLY, CDR2 FYNNEI, per germline. This CDR3 is 14 amino acids long. Trimming shortened V by 8 bases and J by 5 bases, and 17 bases separated the two germline ends.

The table lists this clonotype with many counts. The chain employs TRBV30 and TRBJ1-1; no reliable D call. The CDR3 is made up of 16 amino acids. Trimming pared 4 bases from V and 0 bases from J, leaving 18 bases between. Germline assignment: CDR1 GTSNPN and CDR2 SVGIG (reference sequence). The CDR3 here is CAWIPRTGFMNTEAFF. CDR3 DNA: TGTGCCTGGATACCTAGGACGGGTTTCATGAACACTGAAGCTTTCTTT.

This clonotype came up many times. The chain uses TRBV18 and TRBJ2-4; D is uncertain. The V end was cut by 10 bases, the J end by 8 bases, with 12 bases between. There are 11 residues in the CDR3. The germline V gene encodes CDR1 KGHSH and CDR2 LQKENI. The CDR3 coding sequence is TGTGCCACCTCCGCACGAGACATTCAGTACTTC. Protein: CATSARDIQYF. Full variable domain (missing parts from reference TRBV18 and TRBJ2-4): NAGVMQNPRHLVRRRGQEARLRCSPMKGHSHVYWYRQLPEEGLKFMVYLQKENIIDESGMPKERFSAEFPKEGPSILRIQQVVRGDSAAYFCATSARDIQYFGAGTRLSVL.

This clonotype was picked up many times. The rearrangement links TRBV3-1 to TRBJ1-4; D not certain. Germline loops: CDR1 LGHDT, CDR2 YNNKEL (reference sequence). Trimming shortened V by 2 bases and J by 3 bases, and 7 bases separated the two germline ends. The CDR3 is 14 residues long. As DNA, the CDR3 is TGTGCCAGCAGCCAATGGGATGCTAATGAAAAACTGTTTTTT. Residues: CASSQWDANEKLFF.

In its sample, this clonotype was seen a few times. The chain combines TRBV9 with TRBJ2-7; 9 bases are shared with TRBD1. V shed 0 bases, J shed 5 bases, and the junction held 15 bases outside the gene matches. The CDR3 is 18 residues long. Germline V gene data show CDR1 as SGDLS and CDR2 as YYNGEE. CDR3 region: CASSVGQGGGKGMHEQYF. The CDR3 region has the DNA TGTGCCAGCAGCGTAGGACAGGGGGGCGGAAAAGGCATGCACGAGCAGTACTTC.